Below, 13 T cell receptor beta chains from the same sample are listed, as sequenced in a study of T cell responses to AZD1222 COVID-19 vaccine. Measured with immunoSEQ multiplex PCR; TCRdb has only the in-frame clones, and not every one. The table records approximately 170,000 clones, approximately 94% of them present only once. Sequenced material: peripheral blood, taken 28 days after the second AZD1222 dose. The receptors come from an adult who received the AZD1222 COVID-19 vaccine.

The chain employs TRBV27 and TRBJ1-2; D perhaps matches TRBD1 (5 bases). Germline CDR1 is MNHEY and CDR2 is SMNVEV (reference sequence). CDR3 length equals 13 residues. The V end lost 5 bases, the J end lost 4 bases, and 11 bases lay between the germline ends. The chain's CDR3 is CASSGLDSYGYTF. The CDR3 nucleotides are TGTGCCAGCAGTGGTCTCGACAGCTATGGCTACACCTTC.

The chain combines TRBV5-1 with TRBJ2-2, with D possibly TRBD1 on 5 matching bases. The length of the CDR3 is 14 residues. Looked up from germline, CDR1 is SGHRS and CDR2 is YFSETQ. The V gene lost 0 bases and the J gene lost 5 bases, with 8 bases spanning the gap. The CDR3 DNA reads TGCGCCAGCAGCTTGGCCCAGGGAACCGGGGAGCTGTTTTTT. Amino acids: CASSLAQGTGELFF.

V usage is TRBV4-1 and J usage is TRBJ1-5; no clear D gene. Germline lookup yields CDR1 MGHRA and CDR2 YSYEKL. The length of the CDR3 is 14 residues. Trimming took off 4 bases at V and 7 bases at J, with 14 bases between the two ends. CDR3 sequence: CASSRVPGLQPQHF. The DNA of the CDR3 is TGCGCCAGCAGCCGGGTTCCAGGTTTGCAGCCCCAGCATTTT.

The V and J genes are TRBV5-1 and TRBJ2-1; maybe TRBD1 (6 bases). The CDR3 sequence is 16 residues long. Germline CDR1 SGHRS, CDR2 YFSETQ. The V end lost 7 bases, the J end lost 8 bases, and 25 bases lay between the germline ends. CDR3: CASAEEWGLPSHEQFF. The CDR3 DNA sequence: TGCGCCAGCGCCGAGGAATGGGGGCTCCCTAGCCATGAGCAGTTCTTC.

The CDR3 region is CASSFTGNTGELFF. DNA for the CDR3: TGTGCCAGCAGCTTTACAGGGAACACCGGGGAGCTGTTTTTT. The chain has TRBV11-2 and TRBJ2-2; possible D gene TRBD1, 5 bases. Between the trimmed V and J ends, which lost 3 bases and 1 base, there was a span of 6 bases. The CDR3 contains 14 residues. The germline CDR1 and CDR2 sequences are SGHAT and FQNNGV.

In DNA form, the CDR3 reads TGTGCCAGCAGCGAGGGCGGGAAGCAGTATTTT. This translates into CASSEGGKQYF. The gene calls are TRBV27 and TRBJ2-3, with D possibly being TRBD2 (6 bases). CDR3 size: 11 residues. The V and J ends lost 6 bases and 11 bases respectively, with 12 bases between them. CDR1 is MNHEY and CDR2 is SMNVEV in the germline V gene (reference sequence).

This clone was counted once. The V and J genes are TRBV3-1 (or the pseudogene TRBV3-2) and TRBJ1-1; TRBD1 is a possible D gene (6 bases). Trimming removed 4 bases from V and 1 base from J, with 10 bases in between. Germline V lookup: CDR1 LGHDT, CDR2 YNNKEL (reference sequence). This CDR3 has 14 residues. The CDR3 spells CASSPEGGNTEAFF. In DNA form, the CDR3 reads TGTGCCAGCAGCCCAGAGGGGGGGAACACTGAAGCTTTCTTT.

This rearrangement joins TRBV4-3 to TRBJ2-1; 9 bases map to TRBD2. There are 16 residues in the CDR3. V lost 0 bases to trimming and J lost 9 bases; unmatched junction nucleotides: 9. Germline values: CDR1 LGHNA, CDR2 YSLEER. The CDR3 DNA reads TGCGCCAGCAGCCAAGATACGGGCGGGAGGGCCGTTGAGCAGTTCTTC. It translates to CASSQDTGGRAVEQFF.

The rearrangement uses TRBV5-8 and TRBJ1-4; no firm D call. CDR3 length: 13 amino acids. The V and J ends lost 4 bases and 8 bases respectively, with 12 bases between them. Germline loops: CDR1 SGHTS, CDR2 YDEGEE. CDR3 DNA: TGTGCCAGCAGCCTGATGAGATGGGAAAAACTGTTTTTT. Protein: CASSLMRWEKLFF. Filled out from reference TRBV5-8 and TRBJ1-4, the complete variable domain reads EAGVTQSPTHLIKTRGQQATLRCSPISGHTSVYWYQQALGLGLQFLLWYDEGEERNRGNFPPRFSGRQFPNYSSELNVNALELEDSALYLCASSLMRWEKLFFGSGTQLSVL.

This clone was recorded only once. This rearrangement joins TRBV5-6 to TRBJ2-4, with 8 bases matching TRBD1. Unmatched junction bases numbered 9, after V lost 6 bases and J lost 7 bases. CDR3 length: 14 residues. Germline V lookup: CDR1 SGHDT, CDR2 YYEEEE. In DNA form, the CDR3 reads TGTGCCAGCACCAATAGGACAGGGTTTAACATTCAGTACTTC. Translated: CASTNRTGFNIQYF.

J is TRBJ1-2 and V is TRBV30; D gene ambiguous. The germline V and J ends were trimmed by 2 bases and 4 bases, with 8 bases remaining between them. CDR1 is GTSNPN and CDR2 is SVGIG in the germline V gene (reference sequence). CDR3 length equals 12 residues. CDR3 nucleotides: TGTGCCTGGAGTAGAGGGATCTATGGCTACACCTTC. Translated, it gives CAWSRGIYGYTF.

The chain uses TRBV7-2 and TRBJ2-1, with D maybe TRBD1 (5 bases). CDR3 size: 14 residues. Germline values: CDR1 SGHTA, CDR2 FQGNSA. V shed 1 base and J shed 9 bases, with 13 bases lying between them. The CDR3 nucleotides read TGTGCCAGCAGCTTAGTCCAGGCTCAGGGTGAGCAGTTCTTC. Amino acids: CASSLVQAQGEQFF. The full variable domain, rest sourced from reference TRBV7-2 and TRBJ2-1, is GAGVSQSPSNKVTEKGKDVELRCDPISGHTALYWYRQSLGQGLEFLIYFQGNSAPDKSGLPSDRFSAERTGGSVSTLTIQRTQQEDSAVYLCASSLVQAQGEQFFGPGTRLTVL.

This clone was seen only once. The chain uses TRBV27 and TRBJ1-1; TRBD1 might be the D (5 bases). The V and J ends lost 6 bases and 5 bases respectively, with 7 bases between them. This CDR3 region has 11 residues. CDR1 is MNHEY and CDR2 is SMNVEV in the germline V gene (reference sequence). The CDR3 nucleotides read TGTGCCAGCAGGGGGGGGACTGAAGCTTTCTTT. Translated: CASRGGTEAFF.